Shown below are 23 T cell receptor beta chains from a single sample sequenced in a study of cytomegalovirus exposure and HLA in healthy donors. Generated by immunoSEQ multiplex PCR, the TCRdb table keeps only in-frame clones and is missing some. The sample yields a few hundred thousand clones, roughly 90% seen once. Sequenced input: PBMCs. The receptors stem from a woman under 30 in good health and CMV-seronegative.

The rearrangement uses TRBV6-5 and TRBJ2-7; 7 positions agree with TRBD2. This CDR3 is built from 16 residues. Germline V lookup: CDR1 MNHEY, CDR2 SVGAGI. After removal of 2 bases from V and 3 bases from J, the junction contained 10 bases not matched to a gene. This CDR3 reads CASSYGGDGTLYEQYF. CDR3 nucleotide sequence: TGTGCCAGCAGTTACGGGGGGGATGGAACTCTCTACGAGCAGTACTTC.

The chain has TRBV29-1 and TRBJ1-1, with a weak D call TRBD1 (5 bases). This CDR3 contains 14 residues. Germline CDR1 and CDR2: SQVTM and ANQGSEA. V was cut by 1 base and J by 0 bases, with 9 bases left in between. The CDR3 here is CSVEVRGMNTEAFF. The CDR3, as DNA: TGCAGCGTTGAAGTAAGGGGCATGAACACTGAAGCTTTCTTT.

The rearrangement uses TRBV27 and TRBJ1-5; D gene unclear. V was trimmed by 4 bases and J by 4 bases, leaving 11 bases between them. Germline-derived CDR1 and CDR2 are MNHEY and SMNVEV (reference sequence). The CDR3 is 14 residues long. CDR3 nucleotides: TGTGCCAGCAGTTCCATCCTACCTAATCAGCCCCAGCATTTT. Protein: CASSSILPNQPQHF.

The chain joins TRBV6-6 to TRBJ2-1; weak D call: TRBD1 (6 bases). Per germline, CDR1 MNHNY and CDR2 SVGAGI (reference sequence). CDR3 size: 13 residues. V lost 0 bases and J 8 bases, leaving 8 bases between the germline ends. The CDR3 region has the DNA TGTGCCAGCAGTTACTCGGGACACTATGAGCAGTTCTTC. Residues: CASSYSGHYEQFF.

The chain couples TRBV5-1 to TRBJ2-5; the D gene is possibly TRBD2 (6 bases). Germline assignment: CDR1 SGHRS and CDR2 YFSETQ. Trimming shortened V by 0 bases and J by 5 bases, and 17 bases separated the two germline ends. The CDR3 length is 16 residues. CDR3 sequence reads: CASSLVGSGVGETQYF. CDR3 bases: TGCGCCAGCAGCTTGGTTGGTAGCGGCGTAGGGGAGACCCAGTACTTC.

This chain uses TRBV4-1 with TRBJ2-2; D is perhaps TRBD2 (6 bases). CDR3 size: 16 residues. V lost 1 base, J lost 2 bases, and 11 bases lay in between. Germline CDR1 and CDR2: MGHRA and YSYEKL. The CDR3, as DNA: TGCGCCAGCAGCCAAGGCCTAGCGATTAACACCGGGGAGCTGTTTTTT. This encodes CASSQGLAINTGELFF.

This chain connects TRBV11-2 to TRBJ1-2, with 7 bases identical to TRBD1. The CDR3 totals 14 residues. CDR1 is SGHAT, CDR2 FQNNGV, per germline. With 4 bases clipped from V and 8 bases from J, the junction kept 10 bases outside the gene matches. In nucleotides, the CDR3 is TGTGCCAGCAGCTCATTGACAGGGTCAAGCGGCTACACCTTC. Amino acids: CASSSLTGSSGYTF.

In DNA, the CDR3 is TGTGCCAGCAGTGAAGACCTCATAGTTGACACCATATATTTT. This codes for CASSEDLIVDTIYF. The rearrangement joins TRBV6-1 to TRBJ1-3; D is ambiguous. Trimming removed 1 base at V and 8 bases at J, with 12 bases between. This CDR3 has 14 residues. The germline V gene has CDR1 MNHNS and CDR2 SASEGT.

V and J are TRBV7-2 and TRBJ2-7, with D possibly matching TRBD1 (5 bases). This CDR3 contains 14 residues. The V end was cut by 1 base, the J end by 2 bases, with 9 bases between. Germline V lookup: CDR1 SGHTA, CDR2 FQGNSA. CDR3 region: CASSLVAGTYEQYF. CDR3 DNA: TGTGCCAGCAGCTTAGTAGCAGGGACCTACGAGCAGTACTTC.

Only one count was recorded for this clone. Distinct nucleotide sequences in the sample also encode this CDR3. V and J are TRBV27 and TRBJ2-7, with D hard to call. CDR1 is MNHEY and CDR2 is SMNVEV in the germline V gene (reference sequence). The CDR3 consists of 11 residues. V was cut by 4 bases and J by 3 bases, with 4 bases left in between. CDR3 nucleotide sequence: TGTGCCAGCAGTTCTCGCTACGAGCAGTACTTC. It is translated as CASSSRYEQYF.

The rearrangement joins TRBV2 to TRBJ1-2; D unresolved. This CDR3 contains 13 residues. Germline CDR1 SNHLY, CDR2 FYNNEI. V was pared by 7 bases and J by 8 bases, with 17 bases between. Here the CDR3 reads CASNSNDDGGYTF. In DNA, the CDR3 is TGTGCCAGCAATTCAAATGACGACGGGGGCTACACCTTC.

In its sample, this clone was seen a few times. This chain connects TRBV7-2 to TRBJ2-7; 10 bases match TRBD2. The ends lost 0 bases at V and 6 bases at J; junction bases unmatched: 8. Germline V gene data show CDR1 as SGHTA and CDR2 as FQGNSA. The CDR3 runs to 16 residues. The CDR3 DNA is TGTGCCAGCAGCTTAGCCCTAGCGGGAGATCGCGCCGAGCAGTACTTC. This gives the protein CASSLALAGDRAEQYF. Complete variable domain (other parts from reference TRBV7-2 and TRBJ2-7): GAGVSQSPSNKVTEKGKDVELRCDPISGHTALYWYRQSLGQGLEFLIYFQGNSAPDKSGLPSDRFSAERTGGSVSTLTIQRTQQEDSAVYLCASSLALAGDRAEQYFGPGTRLTVT.

V usage is TRBV4-1 and J usage is TRBJ2-7; TRBD2 aligns across 7 bases. This CDR3 region has 17 residues. V was pared by 0 bases and J by 2 bases, with 10 bases of the junction left unmatched. CDR1 is MGHRA and CDR2 is YSYEKL in the germline V gene. The CDR3 DNA follows: TGCGCCAGCAGCCAAGATCCTCGGGGCGGGAGTACCTACGAGCAGTACTTC. It translates to CASSQDPRGGSTYEQYF.

V and J are TRBV27 and TRBJ2-1; D possibly corresponds to TRBD1 (5 bases). This CDR3 is built from 14 residues. Trimming cost V 0 bases and J 6 bases, with 9 bases left between them. Germline CDR1 reads MNHEY; CDR2 reads SMNVEV (reference sequence). The CDR3 coding sequence is TGTGCCAGCAGTTTATCGATAGGGGTCAATGAGCAGTTCTTC. This codes for CASSLSIGVNEQFF.

J is TRBJ2-2 and V is TRBV4-3, with 8 bases identical to TRBD1. This CDR3 has 16 residues. Germline values: CDR1 LGHNA, CDR2 YSLEER. The J segment lost 5 bases and the V segment lost 0 bases, leaving 5 bases of the junction unmatched. The CDR3 loop reads CASSQDRTGRTGELFF. The CDR3 region has the DNA TGCGCCAGCAGCCAAGATAGGACAGGGCGGACCGGGGAGCTGTTTTTT.

The chain combines TRBV11-2 with TRBJ2-1, with D possibly being TRBD1 (6 bases). Germline CDR1 and CDR2: SGHAT and FQNNGV. The CDR3 runs to 12 residues. The V end lost 7 bases, the J end lost 8 bases, and 12 bases lay between the germline ends. CDR3 nucleotide sequence: TGTGCCAGCACCAGGACAGACCATGAGCAGTTCTTC. Amino acids: CASTRTDHEQFF. The full variable domain, with the rest looked up from reference TRBV11-2 and TRBJ2-1, is EAGVAQSPRYKIIEKRQSVAFWCNPISGHATLYWYQQILGQGPKLLIQFQNNGVVDDSQLPKDRFSAERLKGVDSTLKIQPAKLEDSAVYLCASTRTDHEQFFGPGTRLTVL.

This clone came up once. This chain connects TRBV11-2 to TRBJ2-7; TRBD2 matches 8 bases. Germline CDR1 and CDR2: SGHAT and FQNNGV. The CDR3 is made up of 16 amino acids. The V segment lost 5 bases and the J segment 2 bases; nucleotides outside the gene matches: 11. The CDR3 nucleotides read TGTGCCAGCAGCCGAGTGAGCGGGAGCCGGACCTACGAGCAGTACTTC. It is translated as CASSRVSGSRTYEQYF.

The chain carries TRBV19 and TRBJ2-4, with D possibly being TRBD2 (6 bases). This CDR3 comprises 19 residues. Per the germline V gene, CDR1 is LNHDA and CDR2 is SQIVND (reference sequence). V was trimmed by 6 bases and J by 3 bases, leaving 27 bases between them. The CDR3 loop reads CASRGEVGVETLDKNIQYF. The CDR3 DNA reads TGTGCCAGTAGGGGGGAGGTCGGGGTGGAAACGTTGGACAAAAACATTCAGTACTTC.

This clone was seen once. The chain has TRBV11-2 and TRBJ2-5; D remains unclear. Trimming pared 5 bases from V and 4 bases from J, leaving 8 bases between. CDR3 length equals 12 residues. Germline CDR1 is SGHAT and CDR2 is FQNNGV. CDR3 DNA: TGTGCCAGCAGCCCTAATCGAGAGACCCAGTACTTC. Protein: CASSPNRETQYF.

The CDR3 loop reads CASSVGLAGGEETQYF. As DNA, the CDR3 is TGTGCCAGCAGCGTAGGACTAGCGGGAGGAGAAGAGACCCAGTACTTC. The rearrangement joins TRBV9 to TRBJ2-5; 13 bases align to TRBD2. The CDR3 is 16 amino acids. J gave up 3 bases and V 0 bases, and 2 bases lay outside the gene matches. Germline lookup yields CDR1 SGDLS and CDR2 YYNGEE.

V gene TRBV29-1 combines with J gene TRBJ2-1; 9 bases line up with TRBD2. The CDR3 is 13 residues long. The V and J ends lost 4 bases and 12 bases, in that order; junction bases with no gene match: 10. The germline V gene encodes CDR1 SQVTM and CDR2 ANQGSEA. The CDR3 nucleotides read TGCAGCGTTGGCCTAGCGGGGCCGCTCGGGCAGTTCTTC. The encoded protein is CSVGLAGPLGQFF.

This chain links TRBV5-4 with TRBJ2-7; 13 positions agree with TRBD2. Germline-derived CDR1 and CDR2 are SGHNT and YYREEE (reference sequence). This CDR3 has 15 amino acids. J lost 7 bases, V lost 3 bases, and 7 bases had no gene match. The CDR3: CASSSGLAGFWEQYF. The CDR3 DNA sequence: TGTGCCAGCAGCTCGGGACTAGCGGGATTCTGGGAGCAGTACTTC. The full variable domain, in which reference TRBV5-4 and TRBJ2-7 provide the parts outside the CDR3, is ETGVTQSPTHLIKTRGQQVTLRCSSQSGHNTVSWYQQALGQGPQFIFQYYREEENGRGNFPPRFSGLQFPNYSSELNVNALELDDSALYLCASSSGLAGFWEQYFGPGTRLTVT.

The chain has TRBV4-3 and TRBJ1-1; D is possibly TRBD1 (6 bases). Between the trimmed V and J ends, which lost 4 bases and 1 base, there was a span of 28 bases. CDR3 length: 20 amino acids. Germline V CDR1 and CDR2: LGHNA, YSLEER. CDR3 sequence (DNA): TGCGCCAGCAGCCGAAAAGCCGCCGGGGACACAGCCATTAGGAACACTGAAGCTTTCTTT. Residues: CASSRKAAGDTAIRNTEAFF.